Detailed here is one T cell receptor (beta chain). Its antigen remains unknown. Data came from immunoSEQ multiplex PCR; TCRdb stores just in-frame clones and leaves some out. The sample includes about 2.1 million clones, 80% to 95% of them seen just once. This record belongs to a study of shared clonotypes between healthy human individuals. Study observations and caveats: Deeper or shallower sequencing was expected to change how clonotypes are shared among donors.

As defined, naive CD8 cells were CD45RO-negative and positively selected for CCR7, with terminally differentiated effector memory CD45RA+ cells excluded. Germline CDR1 reads PRHDT; CDR2 reads FYEKMQ (reference sequence). This CDR3 has 16 amino acids. V gave up 5 bases and J gave up 8 bases, with 22 bases separating them. The sequence was obtained from a young man in good health. Some clones in this sample may be carry-over from other donors' samples. Sequencing was carried out using naive CD8+ T cells from PBMCs. The V call is TRBV13, the J call TRBJ2-1; possibly TRBD1 for D (5 bases). The CDR3 nucleotides read TGTGCCAGCAGCCCACTTAGGGGCTCCGTGTCGGATGAGCAGTTCTTC. Amino acids: CASSPLRGSVSDEQFF.